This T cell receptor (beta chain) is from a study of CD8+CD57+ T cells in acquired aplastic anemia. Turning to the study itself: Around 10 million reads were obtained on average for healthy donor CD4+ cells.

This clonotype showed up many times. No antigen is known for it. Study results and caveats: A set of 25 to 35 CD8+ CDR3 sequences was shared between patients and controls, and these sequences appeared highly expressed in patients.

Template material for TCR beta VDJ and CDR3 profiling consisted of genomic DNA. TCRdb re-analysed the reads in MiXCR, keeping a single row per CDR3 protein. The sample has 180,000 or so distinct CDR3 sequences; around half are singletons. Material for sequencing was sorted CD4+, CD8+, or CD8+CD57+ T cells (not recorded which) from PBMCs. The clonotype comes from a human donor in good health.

CDR3 in amino acids: CASRLTVSGGETQYF. CDR3 coding DNA: TGCGCCAGCAGATTGACGGTTTCGGGGGGAGAGACCCAGTACTTC. This rearrangement joins TRBV5-1 to TRBJ2-5, with 7 bases matching TRBD2. V was clipped by 5 bases and J by 4 bases; unmatched bases: 11. CDR3 length equals 15 residues. CDR1 is SGHRS, CDR2 YFSETQ, per germline.